This entry features one TCR beta chain sequence. Antigen specificity is unknown. These data come from a study of a mutant IDH1 vaccine in newly diagnosed glioma. For the study at large: The first vaccination came 4-6 weeks after radiotherapy alone, or with temozolomide cycles. Standard pretreatment was either radiotherapy, temozolomide, or, for most, radiochemotherapy with temozolomide. Overall study results and limits: The vaccine induced immune responses, and these occurred in 80% to 95% of patients.

Time point defined: week 23, last vaccination. Each dose of the vaccine consisted of 300 ug of mutant IDH1 20-mer peptide, with topical imiquimod. Donor diagnoses consisted of new WHO grade 3 or 4 IDH1-mutant, ATRX-lost astrocytomas. CDR1 LGHNA and CDR2 YSLEER come from the germline V gene. V lost 4 bases, J lost 13 bases, and 8 bases stayed unmatched. CDR3 length equals 13 residues. The protocol was immunoSEQ multiplex PCR, while the TCRdb copy is restricted to in-frame clones and leaves out a portion. The sample has about 82,000 clones, 65% to 90% seen once; the top ten hold roughly 2%. The source material was PBMCs, sampled from a glioma patient whose treatment included an IDH1 peptide vaccine. This clonotype was sampled from a man aged 25 to 45 with glioma. Some clones in this sample may be carry-over from other donors' samples. This chain links TRBV4-3 with TRBJ2-1; 9 positions agree with TRBD2. The CDR3 sequence is CASSLRTSEAQFF. The CDR3 region has the DNA TGCGCCAGCAGCCTTCGGACTAGCGAGGCTCAGTTCTTC.